A single T cell receptor beta chain is shown here with its context. Its binding antigen is unknown. Base qualities were left out, and no much larger clone turns up one base away. The time point label of this sample denotes: four to five weeks on oral tofacitinib. The treatment or condition tag for this specimen amounts to: oral pan-JAK inhibitor, 5-10 mg twice daily. Peripheral blood and lesional scalp punch biopsies were obtained from patients with alopecia areata. PBMCs were separated by density centrifugation and stained for CD3, CD4 and CD8, after which CD4+ and CD8+ T cells were sorted on a FACSAria. These data are taken from a study of CD8+ T cells in alopecia areata (dated by TCRdb to 2016 to 2019). Background on the whole study: Treated patients were enrolled in an open-label pilot trial of oral tofacitinib at 5 to 10 mg twice daily for moderate-to-severe alopecia areata. Clonality in the scalp was compared among normal scalp (n=4), patchy alopecia areata scalp (n=8), and alopecia totalis/universalis scalp (n=8). Biopsies were taken from tofacitinib-treated patients at baseline and at 4 and 24 weeks of treatment, and a later scalp biopsy was taken in several of the tofacitinib-treated patients. RNA was obtained with the PAXgene miRNA kit for fixed scalp, the miRNeasy kit for PBMCs, and the RNeasy kit for mouse skin. Disease severity in treated patients was measured with the SALT score, which quantifies the percentage of affected scalp surface area. In both human patients and the C3H/HeJ mouse model, the study applied high-throughput TCRbeta sequencing to look at T cell clonal expansion in alopecia areata. Patients stayed on tofacitinib for 6 to 18 months and then had 6 months of follow-up off drug so that delayed response and recurrence could be assessed. In humans, TCRbeta sequencing was performed on scalp tissue and on sorted CD4+ and CD8+ peripheral blood T cells from healthy controls and from patients with patchy or totalis/universalis alopecia areata. Amplification of TCRbeta CDR3 regions was done by immunoSEQ multiplex PCR using 35 Vbeta forward primers and 13 Jbeta reverse primers. Broader findings and caveats from the paper: Lesional scalp, especially in alopecia totalis/universalis, showed higher clonality and more expanded CD8+ clones than normal scalp, suggesting antigenic drive. Because the treated cohort was small and had only one nonresponder, larger studies are needed to examine links between baseline CD8+ expansion and response. TCR sequences shared between patients were less clear than in mice, possibly partly because of HLA diversity in the patient population. Unlike mouse skin, where gammadelta T cells dominate, normal human skin contains resident alphabeta T cells that get sequenced too, which complicates analysis of the scalp TCR repertoire. Many expanded lesional clones were found to persist in scalp and blood during tofacitinib treatment, and relapse after treatment cessation may be partly explained by this persistence. Scalp clonality and the number of expanded CD8+ clones among the top 100 scalp clones were significantly decreased by tofacitinib.

The receptor library was made with the immunoSEQ multiplex PCR assay. For TCR sequencing, RNA was extracted from every sample and reverse transcribed into cDNA to serve as template. SuperScript III was used to make first-strand cDNA, primed with a 2:1 mix of oligo-dT and random hexamers. A synthetic immune receptor repertoire was used to assess amplification bias, and residual bias was removed computationally. The source study handled its data this way. Raw reads were preprocessed for error removal, and CDR3 was defined according to IMGT conventions as running from the conserved cysteine to phenylalanine. Clonality was computed by normalizing Shannon entropy by log2 of the number of productive unique TCRs and subtracting the result from 1. Scalp TCRbeta sequences were cross-referenced with sorted blood CD4 and CD8 repertoires so that the CD4 or CD8 identity of scalp clones could be inferred. Held by TCRdb, this immuneACCESS table contains in-frame sequences only and omits some clones. Under half of the omission traces to an unresolved V gene where checked; the cause of the rest is unknown. Clone size and the V and J calls come from that table; the DNA yielded D and trimming. This sample gives under 250,000 clones in total; more than 45% of them show up just once. The biggest ten clones account for more than 1.5% of the sample.

Compared with germline, V lacks 2 bases and J lacks 7 bases; bases without a gene match: 1. From the germline V gene, CDR1 is SGHDT and CDR2 is YYEEEE. There are 14 amino acids in the CDR3, from cysteine to phenylalanine inclusive. Only the CDR3 part of the read is kept: 42 bases, read in frame from the first base. This receptor was obtained from a human donor with alopecia areata. Sequenced here: CD4+ T cells sorted from blood, sampled at week 4, from a patient treated with tofacitinib. The V and J genes are TRBV5-6 and TRBJ1-6, and 9 junctional nucleotides match TRBD1. Here is the DNA: TGTGCCAGCAGCTTCGGACAGGGGAATTCACCCCTCCACTTT. This is translated as CASSFGQGNSPLHF.